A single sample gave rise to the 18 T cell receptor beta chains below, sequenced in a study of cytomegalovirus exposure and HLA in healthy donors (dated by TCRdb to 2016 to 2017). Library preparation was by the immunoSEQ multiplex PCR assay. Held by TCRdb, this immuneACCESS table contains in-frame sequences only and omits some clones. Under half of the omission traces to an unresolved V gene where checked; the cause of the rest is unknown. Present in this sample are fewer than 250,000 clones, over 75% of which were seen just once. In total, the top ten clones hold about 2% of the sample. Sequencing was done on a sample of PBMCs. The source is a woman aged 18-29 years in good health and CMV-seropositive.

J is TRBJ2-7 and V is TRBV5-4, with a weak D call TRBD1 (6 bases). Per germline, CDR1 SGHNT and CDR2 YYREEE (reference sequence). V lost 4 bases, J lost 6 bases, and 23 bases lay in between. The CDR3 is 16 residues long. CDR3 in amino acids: CASSNPSSGQRSEQYF. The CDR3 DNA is TGTGCCAGCAGCAACCCTTCATCGGGACAACGAAGCGAGCAGTACTTC.

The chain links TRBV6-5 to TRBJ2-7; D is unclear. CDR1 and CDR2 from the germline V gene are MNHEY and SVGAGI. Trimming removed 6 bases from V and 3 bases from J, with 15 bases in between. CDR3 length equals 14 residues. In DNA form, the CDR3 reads TGTGCCAGCAGGTTAAATCGACTGATCTACGAGCAGTACTTC. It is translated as CASRLNRLIYEQYF.

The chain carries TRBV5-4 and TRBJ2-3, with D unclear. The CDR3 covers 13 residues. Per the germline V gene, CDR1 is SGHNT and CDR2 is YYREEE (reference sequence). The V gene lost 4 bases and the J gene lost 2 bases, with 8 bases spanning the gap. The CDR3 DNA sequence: TGTGCCAGCAGCCTAGGATACACAGATACGCAGTATTTT. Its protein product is CASSLGYTDTQYF.

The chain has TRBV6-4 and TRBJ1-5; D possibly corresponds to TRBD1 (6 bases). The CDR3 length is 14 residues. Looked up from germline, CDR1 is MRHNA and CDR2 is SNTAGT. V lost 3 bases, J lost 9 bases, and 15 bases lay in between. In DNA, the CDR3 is TGTGCCAGCAGTGAAGAGGGGGATGGTCTGCCCCAGCATTTT. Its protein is CASSEEGDGLPQHF.

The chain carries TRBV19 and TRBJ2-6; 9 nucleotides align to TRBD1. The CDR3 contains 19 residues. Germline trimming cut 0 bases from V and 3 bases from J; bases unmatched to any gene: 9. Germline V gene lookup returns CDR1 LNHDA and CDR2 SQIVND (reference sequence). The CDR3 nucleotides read TGTGCCAGTAGTATAGATCGGGACAGGGAAATCGGTGGGGCCAACGTCCTGACTTTC. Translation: CASSIDRDREIGGANVLTF.

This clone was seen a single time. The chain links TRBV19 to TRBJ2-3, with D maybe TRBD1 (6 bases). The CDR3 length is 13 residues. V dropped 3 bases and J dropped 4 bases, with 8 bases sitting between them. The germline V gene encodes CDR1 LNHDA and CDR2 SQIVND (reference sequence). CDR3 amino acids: CASSITGSDTQYF. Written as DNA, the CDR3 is TGTGCCAGTAGTATTACAGGGTCAGATACGCAGTATTTT.

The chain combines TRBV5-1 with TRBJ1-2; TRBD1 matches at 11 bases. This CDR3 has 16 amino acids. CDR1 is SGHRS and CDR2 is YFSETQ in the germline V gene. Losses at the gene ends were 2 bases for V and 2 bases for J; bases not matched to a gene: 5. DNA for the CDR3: TGCGCCAGCAGCTTAACCGGGACAGGGGGAAACTATGGCTACACCTTC. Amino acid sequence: CASSLTGTGGNYGYTF.

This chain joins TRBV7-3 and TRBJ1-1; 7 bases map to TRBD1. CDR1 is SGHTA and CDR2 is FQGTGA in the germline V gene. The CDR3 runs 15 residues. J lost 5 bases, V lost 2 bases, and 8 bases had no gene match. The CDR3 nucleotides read TGTGCCAGCAGCTTACGACAGGGACGAGGAACTGAAGCTTTCTTT. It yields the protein CASSLRQGRGTEAFF. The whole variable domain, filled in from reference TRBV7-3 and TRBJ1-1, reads GAGVSQTPSNKVTEKGKYVELRCDPISGHTALYWYRQSLGQGPEFLIYFQGTGAADDSGLPNDRFFAVRPEGSVSTLKIQRTERGDSAVYLCASSLRQGRGTEAFFGQGTRLTVV.

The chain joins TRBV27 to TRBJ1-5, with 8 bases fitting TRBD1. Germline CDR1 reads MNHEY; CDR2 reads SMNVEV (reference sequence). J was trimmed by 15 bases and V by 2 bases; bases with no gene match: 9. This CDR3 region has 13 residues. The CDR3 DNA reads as TGTGCCAGCAGTTTAGGTGGGGAGGACAGGGCGCATTTT. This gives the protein CASSLGGEDRAHF.

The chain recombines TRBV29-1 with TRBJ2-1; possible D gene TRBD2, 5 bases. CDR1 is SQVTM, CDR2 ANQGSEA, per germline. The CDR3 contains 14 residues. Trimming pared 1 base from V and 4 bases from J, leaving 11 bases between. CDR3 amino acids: CSVEGTPIYNEQFF. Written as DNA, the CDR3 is TGCAGCGTTGAAGGGACTCCCATTTACAATGAGCAGTTCTTC.

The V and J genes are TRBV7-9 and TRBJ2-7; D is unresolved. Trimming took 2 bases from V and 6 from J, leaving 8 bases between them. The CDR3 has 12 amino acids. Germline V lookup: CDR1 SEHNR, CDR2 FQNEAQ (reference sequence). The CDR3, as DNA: TGTGCCAGCAGCTTAAACTGGGCCGAGCAGTACTTC. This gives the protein CASSLNWAEQYF.

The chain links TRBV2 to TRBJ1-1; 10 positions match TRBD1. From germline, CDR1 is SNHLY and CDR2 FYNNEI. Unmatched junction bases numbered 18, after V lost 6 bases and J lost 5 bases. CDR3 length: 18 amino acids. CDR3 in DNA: TGTGCCAGCAGAGAGACCGGGACAGGGGCTGTTCCGAGGACTGAAGCTTTCTTT. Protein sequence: CASRETGTGAVPRTEAFF.

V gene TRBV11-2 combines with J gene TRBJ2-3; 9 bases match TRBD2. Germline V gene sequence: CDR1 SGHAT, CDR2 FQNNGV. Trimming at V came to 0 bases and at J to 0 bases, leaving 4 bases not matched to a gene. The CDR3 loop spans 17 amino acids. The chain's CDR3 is CASSLEWLAGSTDTQYF. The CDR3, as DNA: TGTGCCAGCAGCTTAGAGTGGCTAGCGGGAAGCACAGATACGCAGTATTTT.

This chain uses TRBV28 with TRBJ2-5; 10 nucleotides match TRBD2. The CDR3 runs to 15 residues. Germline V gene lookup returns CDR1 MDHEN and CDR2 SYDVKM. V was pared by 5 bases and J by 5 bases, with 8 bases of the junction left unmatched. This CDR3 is CASSRPSGSMETQYF. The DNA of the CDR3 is TGTGCCAGCAGTCGGCCTAGCGGGAGTATGGAGACCCAGTACTTC.

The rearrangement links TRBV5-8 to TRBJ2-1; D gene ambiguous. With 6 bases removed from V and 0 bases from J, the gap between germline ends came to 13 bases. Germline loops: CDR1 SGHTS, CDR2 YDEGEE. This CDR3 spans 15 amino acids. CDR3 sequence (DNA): TGTGCCAGCACCTTTGACTCTAGCTCCTACAATGAGCAGTTCTTC. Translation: CASTFDSSSYNEQFF.

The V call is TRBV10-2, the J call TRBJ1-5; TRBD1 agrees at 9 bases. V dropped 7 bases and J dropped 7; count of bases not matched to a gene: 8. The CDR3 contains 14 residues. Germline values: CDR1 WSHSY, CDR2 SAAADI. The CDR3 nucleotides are TGCGCCAGCACCACGACAGGGGGGGGACAGCCCCAGCATTTT. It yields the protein CASTTTGGGQPQHF.

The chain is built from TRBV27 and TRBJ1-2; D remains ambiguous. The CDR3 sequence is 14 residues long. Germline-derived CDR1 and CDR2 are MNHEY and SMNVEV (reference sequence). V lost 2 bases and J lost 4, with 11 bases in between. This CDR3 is CASSLRLQAYGYTF. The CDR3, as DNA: TGTGCCAGCAGTTTACGGCTTCAGGCCTATGGCTACACCTTC.

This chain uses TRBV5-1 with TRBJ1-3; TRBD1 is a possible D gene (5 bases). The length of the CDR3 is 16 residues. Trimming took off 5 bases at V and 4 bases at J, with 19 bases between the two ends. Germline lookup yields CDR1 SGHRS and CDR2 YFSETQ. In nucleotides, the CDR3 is TGCGCCAGCAGTTTAGAGGGACTGGGCCCCGGAAACACCATATATTTT. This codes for CASSLEGLGPGNTIYF.